Shown below are 24 T cell receptor beta chains from a single sample sequenced in a study of T cells after yellow fever vaccination. MiXCR was run by TCRdb on the 5' RACE reads, yielding one entry per CDR3 protein. The sample contains 95,000 to 150,000 distinct CDR3 sequences, approximately 9% of which appear only once. This sample comprised CD8+ T cells sorted from PBMCs, obtained on the day of the yellow fever booster vaccination. Receptors were obtained from a man younger than 30 who received the YFV17D yellow fever vaccine.

V is TRBV5-6 and J is TRBJ1-2, with D possibly matching TRBD1 (5 bases). Germline V gives CDR1 SGHDT, CDR2 YYEEEE. This CDR3 spans 15 amino acids. The ends were cut back, 1 base at V and 4 bases at J, with 14 bases in the middle. The CDR3 bases are TGTGCCAGCAGCTTGCCCTTGGGGGAGCCCTATGGCTACACCTTC. The encoded protein is CASSLPLGEPYGYTF.

The chain couples TRBV3-1 to TRBJ2-7; 12 bases are shared with TRBD1. This CDR3 is built from 15 residues. Germline V gives CDR1 LGHDT, CDR2 YNNKEL (reference sequence). J gave up 2 bases and V 5 bases, and 4 bases lay outside the gene matches. The CDR3 region is CASSLGQGAPYEQYF. CDR3 bases: TGTGCCAGCAGCTTGGGACAGGGGGCCCCCTACGAGCAGTACTTC.

This chain uses TRBV5-1 with TRBJ2-6; D is unresolved. Germline values: CDR1 SGHRS, CDR2 YFSETQ. Trimming stripped 1 base from V and 4 bases from J, with 6 bases between. This CDR3 has 14 amino acids. Here the CDR3 DNA reads TGCGCCAGCAGCTTGTGGGCAGGGGCCAACGTCCTGACTTTC. Translated, it gives CASSLWAGANVLTF.

This chain links TRBV3-1 with TRBJ1-4; D unresolved. The CDR3 consists of 15 residues. Germline CDR1 reads LGHDT; CDR2 reads YNNKEL (reference sequence). Trimming shortened V by 4 bases and J by 7 bases, and 16 bases separated the two germline ends. CDR3 nucleotide sequence: TGTGCCAGCAGCCCGGACTTTCCCGGAATTGAAAAACTGTTTTTT. Translation gives CASSPDFPGIEKLFF.

This rearrangement joins TRBV29-1 to TRBJ2-5; TRBD1 or TRBD2 may be the D gene (5 bases each). Germline V gene sequence: CDR1 SQVTM, CDR2 ANQGSEA. The V end lost 7 bases, the J end lost 0 bases, and 18 bases lay between the germline ends. The CDR3 has 15 amino acids. The CDR3 coding sequence is TGCAGCGCAGTCCCTATCAGGGAGTACCAAGAGACCCAGTACTTC. Amino acids: CSAVPIREYQETQYF.

This clonotype was seen a few times. The genes are TRBV11-2 and TRBJ2-7; no clear D gene. The CDR3 contains 12 residues. Germline CDR1 SGHAT, CDR2 FQNNGV. V was pared by 4 bases and J by 4 bases, with 8 bases between. In DNA, the CDR3 is TGTGCCAGCAGCTCGTACCCTTACGAGCAGTACTTC. Translation gives CASSSYPYEQYF.

This clonotype was detected only a few times. The chain employs TRBV5-1 and TRBJ2-3; 9 nucleotides match TRBD1. The germline V gene encodes CDR1 SGHRS and CDR2 YFSETQ. J was trimmed by 0 bases and V by 0 bases; bases with no gene match: 2. The length of the CDR3 is 16 residues. The CDR3 nucleotides read TGCGCCAGCAGCTTGGCAGACAGGGGGAGCACAGATACGCAGTATTTT. Translated, it gives CASSLADRGSTDTQYF.

The rearrangement links TRBV20-1 to TRBJ2-6; a weak D match, TRBD1 (5 bases). Germline CDR1 and CDR2: DFQATT and SNEGSKA (reference sequence). This CDR3 is 17 amino acids long. V lost 0 bases and J 0 bases, leaving 12 bases between the germline ends. This CDR3 reads CSARERGAYSGANVLTF. The CDR3 nucleotides are TGCAGTGCTAGAGAAAGGGGCGCCTACTCTGGGGCCAACGTCCTGACTTTC.

V usage is TRBV5-6 and J usage is TRBJ2-2, with 7 positions matching TRBD1. Germline V gene lookup returns CDR1 SGHDT and CDR2 YYEEEE. J gave up 1 base and V 3 bases, and 9 bases lay outside the gene matches. This CDR3 is built from 17 residues. For the CDR3, the DNA is TGTGCCAGCAGCTCTGTGGCGGCAGGGGGGAACACCGGGGAGCTGTTTTTT. This codes for CASSSVAAGGNTGELFF.

This clonotype came up many times. The V call is TRBV5-1, the J call TRBJ2-5, with D perhaps assigned TRBD1 or TRBD2 (5 bases each). Between the trimmed V and J ends, which lost 6 bases and 5 bases, there was a span of 8 bases. Germline-derived CDR1 and CDR2 are SGHRS and YFSETQ. CDR3 length: 11 amino acids. In DNA form, the CDR3 reads TGCGCCAGCAAGGGGACGGAGACCCAGTACTTC. This sequence encodes CASKGTETQYF.

This clonotype occurred a few times. The chain links TRBV12-5 to TRBJ1-3; no clear D. V was trimmed by 2 bases and J by 0 bases, leaving 14 bases between them. Germline loops: CDR1 LGHNT, CDR2 FRNRAP. The CDR3 runs to 17 residues. Here the CDR3 reads CASGLSSSAVSGNTIYF. The CDR3 nucleotides are TGTGCTAGTGGTTTGAGCTCCTCCGCAGTCTCTGGAAACACCATATATTTT.

This clonotype has at least ten counts. This sequence joins TRBV12-3 or TRBV12-4 and TRBJ2-7; TRBD1 aligns across 10 bases. This CDR3 has 13 residues. Germline trimming cut 5 bases from V and 2 bases from J; bases unmatched to any gene: 0. The DNA of the CDR3 is TGTGCCAGCAGTGGACAGGGGGCCTACGAGCAGTACGTC. Protein sequence: CASSGQGAYEQYV.

In its sample, this clonotype was seen a few times. The chain has TRBV5-1 and TRBJ1-5; D is ambiguous. Deletions cut 0 bases from V and 0 bases from J, with 10 bases between. Germline CDR1 SGHRS, CDR2 YFSETQ. The CDR3 has 16 residues. CDR3 sequence: CASSLASTDSNQPQHF. The CDR3 nucleotides are TGCGCCAGCAGCTTGGCCTCCACTGATAGCAATCAGCCCCAGCATTTT.

The genes are TRBV29-1 and TRBJ1-1; D unclear. Germline V gives CDR1 SQVTM, CDR2 ANQGSEA. V lost 4 bases and J lost 11, with 14 bases in between. CDR3 size: 11 residues. The CDR3, as DNA: TGCAGCGTTGTTATAAGGTTTCAGGCTTTCTTT. Translated: CSVVIRFQAFF.

CDR3 residues: CASSRLAVSYEQYV. CDR3 coding DNA: TGTGCCAGTTCGAGGCTAGCGGTGTCCTACGAGCAGTACGTC. The chain carries TRBV3-2 and TRBJ2-7; the D segment call TRBD2 is taken from the table without a DNA check. TRBV3-2 is a pseudogene segment. The CDR3 runs to 14 residues.

In this sample, this clonotype turned up many times. The rearrangement links TRBV7-9 to TRBJ1-5; D is perhaps TRBD1 (6 bases). CDR1 is SEHNR and CDR2 is FQNEAQ in the germline V gene (reference sequence). V shed 5 bases and J shed 0 bases, with 17 bases lying between them. CDR3 size: 17 residues. The CDR3 DNA is TGTGCCAGCAGCAGTTACGAAGGGGGATATAGCAATCAGCCCCAGCATTTT. Its translation: CASSSYEGGYSNQPQHF.

This clonotype was observed a handful of times. The rearrangement joins TRBV6-6 to TRBJ2-7, with 9 bases aligning to TRBD1. Per germline, CDR1 MNHNY and CDR2 SVGAGI (reference sequence). The CDR3 extends over 13 amino acids. The V and J ends lost 8 bases and 5 bases, in that order; junction bases with no gene match: 7. CDR3 sequence: CASRWTGDHEQYF. CDR3 DNA sequence: TGTGCCAGCCGGTGGACAGGGGACCACGAGCAGTACTTC.

The rearrangement joins TRBV6-2 or TRBV6-3 to TRBJ2-2, with 7 nucleotides matching TRBD1. The CDR3 spans 14 residues. J gave up 4 bases and V 6 bases, and 5 bases lay outside the gene matches. From germline, CDR1 is MNHEY and CDR2 SVGEGT. This chain's CDR3 is CASRGGGLTGELFF. CDR3 sequence (DNA): TGTGCCAGCAGAGGGGGCGGACTCACCGGGGAGCTGTTTTTT.

This clonotype was seen a few times. The rearrangement uses TRBV28 and TRBJ2-3, with TRBD2 matching 9 bases. V shed 2 bases, J shed 2 bases, and the junction held 2 bases outside the gene matches. Germline CDR1 MDHEN, CDR2 SYDVKM. The CDR3 has 15 residues. The CDR3, as DNA: TGTGCCAGCAGTTTAGCGGGGGGGCACACAGATACGCAGTATTTT. Its translation: CASSLAGGHTDTQYF. Full variable domain (rest looked up from reference TRBV28 and TRBJ2-3): DVKVTQSSRYLVKRTGEKVFLECVQDMDHENMFWYRQDPGLGLRLIYFSYDVKMKEKGDIPEGYSVSREKKERFSLILESASTNQTSMYLCASSLAGGHTDTQYFGPGTRLTVL.

This chain links TRBV5-5 with TRBJ1-3; D remains unclear. The CDR3 runs to 15 residues. Per germline, CDR1 SGHKS and CDR2 YYEKEE (reference sequence). Trimming left V 5 bases short and J 0 bases short, with 12 bases between. DNA for the CDR3: TGTGCCAGCAGTACGGACCGTATCTCTGGAAACACCATATATTTT. Translating it yields CASSTDRISGNTIYF.

This clonotype was counted between two and nine times. V usage is TRBV5-1 and J usage is TRBJ2-2; 9 nucleotides line up with TRBD2. Losses at the gene ends were 4 bases for V and 4 bases for J; bases not matched to a gene: 5. The CDR3 has 15 residues. Germline CDR1 SGHRS, CDR2 YFSETQ. CDR3 in amino acids: CASSVSGRSTGELFF. The CDR3 DNA reads TGCGCCAGCAGCGTTAGCGGGAGATCCACCGGGGAGCTGTTTTTT.

The chain recombines TRBV5-1 with TRBJ1-4; TRBD1 might be the D (5 bases). CDR3 length equals 17 residues. Germline loops: CDR1 SGHRS, CDR2 YFSETQ. The V gene lost 1 base and the J gene lost 0 bases, with 13 bases spanning the gap. CDR3 bases: TGCGCCAGCAGCTTGATGGGAATGACAGCAACTAATGAAAAACTGTTTTTT. This codes for CASSLMGMTATNEKLFF.

The chain recombines TRBV7-3 with TRBJ2-3; 7 bases agree with TRBD2. The CDR3 has 15 residues. Trimming cost V 5 bases and J 4 bases; bases outside gene matches: 9. Germline CDR1 SGHTA, CDR2 FQGTGA. CDR3 in DNA: TGTGCCAGCAGCAAAGACGGGGAGGGGCCAGATACGCAGTATTTT. It translates to CASSKDGEGPDTQYF.

This chain joins TRBV10-3 and TRBJ2-3; the D call may be TRBD1 or TRBD2 (6 bases each). The CDR3 totals 13 residues. The ends were cut back, 7 bases at V and 3 bases at J, with 11 bases in the middle. The germline V gene encodes CDR1 ENHRY and CDR2 SYGVKD. This chain's CDR3 is CAIMGGLTDTQYF. In DNA, the CDR3 is TGTGCCATCATGGGGGGCCTTACAGATACGCAGTATTTT.